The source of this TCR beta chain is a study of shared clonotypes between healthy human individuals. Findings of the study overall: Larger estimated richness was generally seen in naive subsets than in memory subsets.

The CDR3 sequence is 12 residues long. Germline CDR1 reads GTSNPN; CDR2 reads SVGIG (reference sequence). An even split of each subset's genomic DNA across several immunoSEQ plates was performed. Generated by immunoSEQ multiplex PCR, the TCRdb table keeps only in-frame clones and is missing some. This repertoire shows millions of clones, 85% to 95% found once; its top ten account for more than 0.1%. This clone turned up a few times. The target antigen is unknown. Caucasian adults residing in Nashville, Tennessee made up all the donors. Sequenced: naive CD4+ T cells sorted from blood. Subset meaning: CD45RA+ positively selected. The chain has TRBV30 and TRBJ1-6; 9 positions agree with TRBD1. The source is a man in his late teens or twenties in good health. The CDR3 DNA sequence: TGTGCGTGGGACAGGGTGCATTCACCCCTCCACTTT. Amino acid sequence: CAWDRVHSPLHF.